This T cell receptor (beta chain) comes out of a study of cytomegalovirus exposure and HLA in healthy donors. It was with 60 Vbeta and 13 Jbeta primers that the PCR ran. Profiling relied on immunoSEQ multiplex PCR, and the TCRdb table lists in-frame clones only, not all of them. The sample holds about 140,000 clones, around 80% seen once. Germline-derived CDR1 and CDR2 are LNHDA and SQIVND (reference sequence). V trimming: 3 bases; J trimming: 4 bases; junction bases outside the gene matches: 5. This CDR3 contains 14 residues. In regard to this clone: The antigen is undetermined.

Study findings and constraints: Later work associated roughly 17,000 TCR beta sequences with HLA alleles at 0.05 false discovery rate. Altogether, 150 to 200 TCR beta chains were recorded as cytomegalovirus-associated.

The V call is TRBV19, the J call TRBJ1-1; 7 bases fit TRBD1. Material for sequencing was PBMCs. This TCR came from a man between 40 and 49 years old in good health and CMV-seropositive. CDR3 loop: CASSMTGLSTEAFF. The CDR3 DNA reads TGTGCCAGTAGTATGACAGGGTTGAGCACTGAAGCTTTCTTT.